This T cell receptor (beta chain) was captured by sequencing in a study of cytomegalovirus exposure and HLA in healthy donors. The CDR3 loop spans 15 amino acids. V gave up 2 bases and J gave up 2 bases; unmatched junction bases: 3. Germline CDR1 is GTSNPN and CDR2 is SVGIG (reference sequence). A remark on this clone: The antigen is not known.

Overall study results and limits: There were 160 or so TCR beta chains listed as cytomegalovirus-associated.

Sequenced by immunoSEQ multiplex PCR; TCRdb stores in-frame clones only, minus some. This table has some 170,000 clones, roughly 86% appearing once. The TCR originated in a young man in good health and CMV-seropositive. The chain joins TRBV30 to TRBJ2-3; 11 bases are shared with TRBD2. Sequencing input: PBMCs. DNA for the CDR3: TGTGCCTGGAGTTGGACTAGCGGGTACACAGATACGCAGTATTTT. This translates into CAWSWTSGYTDTQYF. Together with reference TRBV30 and TRBJ2-3, the CDR3 gives the full variable domain: SQTIHQWPATLVQPVGSPLSLECTVEGTSNPNLYWYRQAAGRGLQLLFYSVGIGQISSEVPQNLSASRPQDRQFILSSKKLLLSDSGFYLCAWSWTSGYTDTQYFGPGTRLTVL.